Below are 24 T cell receptor beta chains sequenced from a single sample in a study of blood T cell repertoires in COVID-19 (dated by TCRdb to about 2020). Receptors were amplified or captured by the immunoSEQ multiplex PCR assay. The source is immuneACCESS, and TCRdb retained only in-frame sequences with V and J called. Part of the clones is not carried over; for the studies checked, unresolved V genes explain less than half of this, and the remainder is unexplained. Present in this sample are about 190,000 clones, roughly nine tenths of which were seen just once. The ten largest account for around 7% of the sample. The sample was peripheral blood. The source of these receptors is a man aged 40-49 years with acute or convalescent COVID-19.

The chain couples TRBV18 to TRBJ1-5; TRBD1 aligns across 10 bases. CDR3 length equals 16 residues. V shed 6 bases and J 2 bases; nucleotides not matched to a gene: 7. Germline CDR1 reads KGHSH; CDR2 reads LQKENI. CDR3 coding DNA: TGTGCCAGCTCCGGTTCCGGGACAGGGGGCAATCAGCCCCAGCATTTT. It yields the protein CASSGSGTGGNQPQHF.

The rearrangement uses TRBV18 and TRBJ1-1; TRBD1 matches at 9 bases. CDR1 and CDR2 from the germline V gene are KGHSH and LQKENI. This CDR3 comprises 14 residues. Unmatched junction bases numbered 7, after V lost 6 bases and J lost 5 bases. Here the CDR3 DNA reads TGTGCCAGCTCGCAAAACAGGGGGCGGACTGAAGCTTTCTTT. This encodes CASSQNRGRTEAFF. The full variable domain, with the rest looked up from reference TRBV18 and TRBJ1-1, is NAGVMQNPRHLVRRRGQEARLRCSPMKGHSHVYWYRQLPEEGLKFMVYLQKENIIDESGMPKERFSAEFPKEGPSILRIQQVVRGDSAAYFCASSQNRGRTEAFFGQGTRLTVV.

V gene TRBV7-8 combines with J gene TRBJ1-1; TRBD1 is a possible D gene (5 bases). V shed 1 base and J shed 3 bases, with 6 bases lying between them. Germline V lookup: CDR1 SGHVS, CDR2 FQNEAQ. The CDR3 has 13 residues. CDR3 coding DNA: TGTGCCAGCAGCTTAGGACAGTACACTGAAGCTTTCTTT. Amino acid sequence: CASSLGQYTEAFF.

This chain uses TRBV5-4 with TRBJ2-5; 8 bases match TRBD2. The CDR3 has 17 amino acids. Unmatched junction bases numbered 10, after V lost 1 base and J lost 2 bases. Germline CDR1 is SGHNT and CDR2 is YYREEE (reference sequence). CDR3 DNA: TGTGCCAGCAGCTTGCCGGTAGCGGGGTGGGGGCAAGAGACCCAGTACTTC. Its translation: CASSLPVAGWGQETQYF.

As concerns this clone: This same CDR3 is encoded by further DNA sequences in the sample. The chain carries TRBV4-3 and TRBJ1-1; the D is unclear. From germline, CDR1 is LGHNA and CDR2 YSLEER. V lost 0 bases and J lost 1, with 3 bases in between. CDR3 size: 13 residues. CDR3 residues: CASSQDRNTEAFF. Here the CDR3 DNA reads TGCGCCAGCAGCCAAGATCGGAACACTGAAGCTTTCTTT.

J is TRBJ1-2 and V is TRBV7-2; maybe TRBD1 (6 bases). CDR3 length equals 14 residues. Germline V gene data show CDR1 as SGHTA and CDR2 as FQGNSA. The V gene lost 2 bases and the J gene lost 5 bases, with 12 bases spanning the gap. In DNA form, the CDR3 reads TGTGCCAGCAGCTTATGGGGACAACGGTATGGCTACACCTTC. Translated, it gives CASSLWGQRYGYTF.

The V gene is TRBV6-6, the J gene TRBJ2-1; TRBD2 agrees at 9 bases. Losses at the gene ends were 8 bases for V and 4 bases for J; bases not matched to a gene: 6. Germline V gene sequence: CDR1 MNHNY, CDR2 SVGAGI (reference sequence). CDR3 size: 14 residues. The CDR3 nucleotides read TGTGCCAGCGGCGGCGCGGGGGGGTACAATGAGCAGTTCTTC. Its protein product is CASGGAGGYNEQFF.

The chain employs TRBV11-2 and TRBJ1-4, with 10 bases fitting TRBD1. The CDR3 sequence is 15 residues long. The germline CDR1 and CDR2 sequences are SGHAT and FQNNGV. Germline trimming cut 4 bases from V and 11 bases from J; bases unmatched to any gene: 10. The DNA of the CDR3 is TGTGCCAGCAGCTCCGAGACAGGGGGCGTGGGGAAACTGTTTTTT. Translated: CASSSETGGVGKLFF.

This rearrangement joins TRBV27 to TRBJ1-6; the match to TRBD1 covers 8 bases. The CDR3 is made up of 18 amino acids. The ends lost 1 base at V and 6 bases at J; junction bases unmatched: 11. The germline gives CDR1 MNHEY, CDR2 SMNVEV (reference sequence). CDR3 amino acids: CASSLYAHPTGVNSPLHF. As DNA, the CDR3 is TGTGCCAGCAGTTTATACGCCCACCCGACAGGGGTTAATTCACCCCTCCACTTT.

Here the CDR3 DNA reads TGTGCCTGGAGTCCCGAGAACAGGGGGCATAGCACCATATATTTT. Its translation: CAWSPENRGHSTIYF. V is TRBV30 and J is TRBJ1-3; 9 bases are a match to TRBD1. The CDR3 is 15 residues long. Per the germline V gene, CDR1 is GTSNPN and CDR2 is SVGIG (reference sequence). With 2 bases clipped from V and 9 bases from J, the junction kept 11 bases outside the gene matches.

The V gene is TRBV28, the J gene TRBJ2-7; D unresolved. The V and J ends lost 3 bases and 1 base respectively, with 10 bases between them. This CDR3 is built from 14 residues. In germline, CDR1 is MDHEN, CDR2 SYDVKM. The CDR3 DNA reads as TGTGCCAGCAGTTTTCATAGGAGATCCTACGAGCAGTACTTC. Translation: CASSFHRRSYEQYF.

This sequence joins TRBV6-5 and TRBJ1-5, with 7 bases aligning to TRBD1. CDR1 is MNHEY and CDR2 is SVGAGI in the germline V gene. The CDR3 consists of 14 residues. The V and J ends lost 2 bases and 7 bases, in that order; junction bases with no gene match: 5. The CDR3 here is CASSYGQGGQPQHF. Here the CDR3 DNA reads TGTGCCAGCAGTTACGGGCAGGGGGGACAGCCCCAGCATTTT.

This clone was seen just once. The V and J genes are TRBV7-8 and TRBJ1-5; D uncertain. The V end was cut by 5 bases, the J end by 0 bases, with 5 bases between. The CDR3 runs to 13 residues. Per the germline V gene, CDR1 is SGHVS and CDR2 is FQNEAQ. This CDR3 reads CASSPGSNQPQHF. CDR3 DNA sequence: TGTGCCAGCAGCCCGGGTAGCAATCAGCCCCAGCATTTT.

The chain has TRBV3-1 (or the pseudogene TRBV3-2) and TRBJ2-1; a weak D match, TRBD1 (6 bases). From germline, CDR1 is LGHDT and CDR2 YNNKEL (reference sequence). The V gene lost 8 bases and the J gene lost 9 bases, with 17 bases spanning the gap. There are 13 residues in the CDR3. The CDR3: CASEVQGSGEQFF. The CDR3, as DNA: TGTGCCAGCGAAGTACAGGGTTCGGGTGAGCAGTTCTTC.

This chain joins TRBV2 and TRBJ1-2, with D hard to call. Germline V gene data show CDR1 as SNHLY and CDR2 as FYNNEI. Trimming stripped 7 bases from V and 4 bases from J, with 10 bases between. The CDR3 has 12 amino acids. The CDR3 DNA reads as TGTGCCAGCACCAGGCAGATCTATGGCTACACCTTC. Encoded protein: CASTRQIYGYTF.

The CDR3 DNA is TGTGCCAGCAGTTTCGGGGCAGGGGAAAGCTCCTACAATGAGCAGTTCTTC. Its protein product is CASSFGAGESSYNEQFF. V and J are TRBV27 and TRBJ2-1; D possibly corresponds to TRBD1 (6 bases). CDR3 length: 17 residues. V gave up 3 bases and J gave up 0 bases, with 15 bases separating them. Germline CDR1 and CDR2: MNHEY and SMNVEV (reference sequence).

The chain recombines TRBV11-2 with TRBJ1-5, with 9 bases that match TRBD1. Germline CDR1 reads SGHAT; CDR2 reads FQNNGV. The ends lost 2 bases at V and 6 bases at J; junction bases unmatched: 11. CDR3 size: 17 residues. The CDR3 bases are TGTGCCAGCAGCTTAAGCGGTGGACAGGGGCCCTCTCAGCCCCAGCATTTT. The encoded protein is CASSLSGGQGPSQPQHF.

For the CDR3, the DNA is TGTGCCAGTAGTATCCCGGGACAGGGGAGTTCACCCCTCCACTTT. As protein: CASSIPGQGSSPLHF. The chain employs TRBV19 and TRBJ1-6; 10 nucleotides line up with TRBD1. CDR1 and CDR2 from the germline V gene are LNHDA and SQIVND (reference sequence). V lost 3 bases to trimming and J lost 9 bases; unmatched junction nucleotides: 5. The CDR3 covers 15 residues.

The V call is TRBV5-6, the J call TRBJ2-7, with D unresolved. With 0 bases removed from V and 0 bases from J, the gap between germline ends came to 4 bases. This CDR3 contains 13 residues. Germline V gene data show CDR1 as SGHDT and CDR2 as YYEEEE. The DNA of the CDR3 is TGTGCCAGCAGCTTGGGTCGCTCCTACGAGCAGTACTTC. Translated, it gives CASSLGRSYEQYF.

This chain links TRBV30 with TRBJ2-2; 9 nucleotides match TRBD1. Germline loops: CDR1 GTSNPN, CDR2 SVGIG (reference sequence). V was clipped by 0 bases and J by 2 bases; unmatched bases: 7. The CDR3 extends over 17 amino acids. CDR3 amino acids: CAWSVLGTGPNTGELFF. In nucleotides, the CDR3 is TGTGCCTGGAGTGTACTAGGGACAGGGCCAAACACCGGGGAGCTGTTTTTT.

The chain combines TRBV7-8 with TRBJ1-2; TRBD1 agrees at 8 bases. The CDR3 covers 15 residues. The V gene's germline CDR1 is SGHVS and CDR2 FQNEAQ. The CDR3 DNA reads TGTGCGAGCGGACAGGGAATTTCTCCTAACTATGGCTACACCTTC. Amino acids: CASGQGISPNYGYTF.

The CDR3 reads CASSGIDFQETQYF. The CDR3 DNA follows: TGTGCCAGCAGCGGAATCGACTTCCAAGAGACCCAGTACTTC. V is TRBV5-5 and J is TRBJ2-5; D call uncertain. Germline V gives CDR1 SGHKS, CDR2 YYEKEE (reference sequence). The CDR3 runs to 14 residues. Trimming left V 4 bases short and J 1 base short, with 11 bases between.

V is TRBV5-1 and J is TRBJ2-2, with D perhaps matching TRBD2 (5 bases). CDR3 size: 15 residues. The germline V gene has CDR1 SGHRS and CDR2 YFSETQ. Between the trimmed V and J ends, which lost 0 bases and 1 base, there was a span of 7 bases. This CDR3 reads CASSLVRVNTGELFF. CDR3 DNA sequence: TGCGCCAGCAGCTTGGTGAGGGTGAACACCGGGGAGCTGTTTTTT.

Note on this clone: One end of the junction does not line up with germline, which may come from a read error. The V gene is TRBV25-1, the J gene TRBJ2-1, with TRBD2 as a possible D gene (5 bases). This CDR3 comprises 12 residues. CDR1 and CDR2 (germline): MGHDK, SYGVNS. The CDR3 DNA sequence: TGTGCCAGCAGTGATAGCGTCCGAGGCACGGTCTTC. Translation: CASSDSVRGTVF.